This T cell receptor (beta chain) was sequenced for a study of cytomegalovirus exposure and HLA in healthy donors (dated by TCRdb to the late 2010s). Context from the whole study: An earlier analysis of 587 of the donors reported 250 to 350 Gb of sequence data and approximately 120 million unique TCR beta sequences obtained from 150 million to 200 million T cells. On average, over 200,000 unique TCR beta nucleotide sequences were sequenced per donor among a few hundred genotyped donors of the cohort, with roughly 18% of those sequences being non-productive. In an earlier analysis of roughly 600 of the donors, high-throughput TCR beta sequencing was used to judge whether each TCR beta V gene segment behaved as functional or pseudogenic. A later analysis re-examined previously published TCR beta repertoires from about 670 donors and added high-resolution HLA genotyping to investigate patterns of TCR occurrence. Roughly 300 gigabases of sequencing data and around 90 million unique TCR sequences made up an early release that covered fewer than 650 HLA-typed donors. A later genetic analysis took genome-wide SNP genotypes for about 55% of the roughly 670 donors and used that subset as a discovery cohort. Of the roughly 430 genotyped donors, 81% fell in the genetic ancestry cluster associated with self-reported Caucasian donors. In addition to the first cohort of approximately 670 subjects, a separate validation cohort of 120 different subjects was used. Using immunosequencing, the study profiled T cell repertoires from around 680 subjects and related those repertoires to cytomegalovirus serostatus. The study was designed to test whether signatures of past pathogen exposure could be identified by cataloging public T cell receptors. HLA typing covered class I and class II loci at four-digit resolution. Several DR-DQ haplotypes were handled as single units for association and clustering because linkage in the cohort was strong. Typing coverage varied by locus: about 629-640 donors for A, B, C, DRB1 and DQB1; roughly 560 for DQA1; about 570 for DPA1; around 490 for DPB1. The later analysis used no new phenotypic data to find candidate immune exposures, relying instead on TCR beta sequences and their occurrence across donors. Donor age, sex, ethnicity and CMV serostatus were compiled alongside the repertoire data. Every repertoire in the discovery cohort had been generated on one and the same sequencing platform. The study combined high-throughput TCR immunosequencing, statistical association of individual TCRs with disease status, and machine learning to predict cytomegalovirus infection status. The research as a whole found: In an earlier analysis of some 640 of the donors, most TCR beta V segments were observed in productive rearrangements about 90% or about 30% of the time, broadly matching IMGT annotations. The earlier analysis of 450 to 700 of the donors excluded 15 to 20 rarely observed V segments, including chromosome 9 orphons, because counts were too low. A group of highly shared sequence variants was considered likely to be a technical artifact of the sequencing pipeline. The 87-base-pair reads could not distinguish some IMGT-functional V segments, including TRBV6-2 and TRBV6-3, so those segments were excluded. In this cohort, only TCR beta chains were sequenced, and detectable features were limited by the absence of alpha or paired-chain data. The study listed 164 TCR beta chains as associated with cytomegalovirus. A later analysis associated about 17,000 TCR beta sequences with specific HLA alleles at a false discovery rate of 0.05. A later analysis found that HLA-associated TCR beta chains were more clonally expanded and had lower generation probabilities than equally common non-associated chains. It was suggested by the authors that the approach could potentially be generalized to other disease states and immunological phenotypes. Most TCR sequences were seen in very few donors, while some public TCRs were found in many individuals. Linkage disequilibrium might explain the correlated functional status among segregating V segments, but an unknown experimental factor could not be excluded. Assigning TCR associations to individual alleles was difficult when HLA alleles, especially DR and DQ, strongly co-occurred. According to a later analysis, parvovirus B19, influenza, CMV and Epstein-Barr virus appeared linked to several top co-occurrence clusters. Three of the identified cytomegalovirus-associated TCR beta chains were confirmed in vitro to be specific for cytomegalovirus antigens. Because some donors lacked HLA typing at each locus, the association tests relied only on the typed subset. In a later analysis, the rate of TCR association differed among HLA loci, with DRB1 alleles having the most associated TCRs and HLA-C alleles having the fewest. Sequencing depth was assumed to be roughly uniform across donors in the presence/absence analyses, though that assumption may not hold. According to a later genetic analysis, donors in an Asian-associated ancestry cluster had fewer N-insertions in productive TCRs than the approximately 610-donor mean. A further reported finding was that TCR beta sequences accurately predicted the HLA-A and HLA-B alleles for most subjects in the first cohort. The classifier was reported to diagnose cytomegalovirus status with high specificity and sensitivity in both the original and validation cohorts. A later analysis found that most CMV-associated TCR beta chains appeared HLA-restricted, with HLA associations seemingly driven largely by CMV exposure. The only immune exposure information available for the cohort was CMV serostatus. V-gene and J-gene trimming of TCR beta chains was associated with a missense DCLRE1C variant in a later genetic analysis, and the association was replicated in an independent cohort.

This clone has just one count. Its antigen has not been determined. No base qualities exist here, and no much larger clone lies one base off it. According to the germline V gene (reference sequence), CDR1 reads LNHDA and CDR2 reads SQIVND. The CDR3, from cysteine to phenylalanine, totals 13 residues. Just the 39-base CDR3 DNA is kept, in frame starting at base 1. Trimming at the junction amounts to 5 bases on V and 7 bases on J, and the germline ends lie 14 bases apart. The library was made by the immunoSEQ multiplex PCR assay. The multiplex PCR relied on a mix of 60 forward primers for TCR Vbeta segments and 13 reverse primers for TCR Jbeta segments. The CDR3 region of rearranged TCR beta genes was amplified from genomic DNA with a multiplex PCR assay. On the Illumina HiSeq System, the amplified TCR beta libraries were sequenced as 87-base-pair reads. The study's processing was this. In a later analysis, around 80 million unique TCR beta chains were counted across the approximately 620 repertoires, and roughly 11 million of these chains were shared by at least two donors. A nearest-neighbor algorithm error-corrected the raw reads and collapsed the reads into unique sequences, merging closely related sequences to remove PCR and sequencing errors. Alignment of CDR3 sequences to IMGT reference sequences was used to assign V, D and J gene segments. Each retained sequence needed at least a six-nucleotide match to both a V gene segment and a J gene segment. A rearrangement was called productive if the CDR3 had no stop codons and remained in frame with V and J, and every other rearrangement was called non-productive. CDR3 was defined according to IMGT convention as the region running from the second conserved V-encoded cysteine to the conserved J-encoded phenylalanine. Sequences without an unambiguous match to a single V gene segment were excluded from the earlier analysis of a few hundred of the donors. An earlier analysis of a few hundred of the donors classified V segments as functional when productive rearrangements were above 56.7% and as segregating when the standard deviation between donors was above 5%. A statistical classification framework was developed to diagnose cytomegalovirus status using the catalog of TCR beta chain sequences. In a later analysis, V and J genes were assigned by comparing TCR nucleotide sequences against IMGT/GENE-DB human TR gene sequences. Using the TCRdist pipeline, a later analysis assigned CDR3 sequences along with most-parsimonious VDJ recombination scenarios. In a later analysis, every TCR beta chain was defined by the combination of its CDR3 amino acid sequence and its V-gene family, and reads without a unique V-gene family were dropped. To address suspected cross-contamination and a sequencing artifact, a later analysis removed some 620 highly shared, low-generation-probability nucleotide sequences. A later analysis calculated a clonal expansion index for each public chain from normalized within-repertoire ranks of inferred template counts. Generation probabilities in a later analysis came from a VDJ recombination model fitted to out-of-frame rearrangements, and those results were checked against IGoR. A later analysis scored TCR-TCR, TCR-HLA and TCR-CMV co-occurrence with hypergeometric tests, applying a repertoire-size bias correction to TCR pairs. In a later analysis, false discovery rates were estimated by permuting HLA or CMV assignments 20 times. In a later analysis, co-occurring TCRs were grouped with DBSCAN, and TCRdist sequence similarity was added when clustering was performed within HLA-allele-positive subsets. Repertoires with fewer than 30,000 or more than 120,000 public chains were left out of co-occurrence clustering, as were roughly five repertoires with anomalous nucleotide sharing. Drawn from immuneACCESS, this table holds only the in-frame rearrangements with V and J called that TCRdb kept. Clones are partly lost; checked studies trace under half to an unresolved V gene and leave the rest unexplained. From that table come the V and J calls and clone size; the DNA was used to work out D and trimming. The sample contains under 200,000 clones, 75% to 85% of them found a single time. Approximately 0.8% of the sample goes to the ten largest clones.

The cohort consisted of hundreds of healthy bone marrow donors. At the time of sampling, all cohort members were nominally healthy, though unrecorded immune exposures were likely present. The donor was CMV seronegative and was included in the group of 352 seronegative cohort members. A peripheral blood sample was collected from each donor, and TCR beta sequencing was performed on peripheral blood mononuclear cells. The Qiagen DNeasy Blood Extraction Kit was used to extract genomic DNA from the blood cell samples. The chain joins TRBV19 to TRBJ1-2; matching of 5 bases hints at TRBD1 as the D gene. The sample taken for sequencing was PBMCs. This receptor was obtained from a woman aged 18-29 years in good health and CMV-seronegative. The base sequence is TGTGCCAGTAGTTCAGACAGTCGTGCTGGCTACACCTTC. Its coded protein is CASSSDSRAGYTF.